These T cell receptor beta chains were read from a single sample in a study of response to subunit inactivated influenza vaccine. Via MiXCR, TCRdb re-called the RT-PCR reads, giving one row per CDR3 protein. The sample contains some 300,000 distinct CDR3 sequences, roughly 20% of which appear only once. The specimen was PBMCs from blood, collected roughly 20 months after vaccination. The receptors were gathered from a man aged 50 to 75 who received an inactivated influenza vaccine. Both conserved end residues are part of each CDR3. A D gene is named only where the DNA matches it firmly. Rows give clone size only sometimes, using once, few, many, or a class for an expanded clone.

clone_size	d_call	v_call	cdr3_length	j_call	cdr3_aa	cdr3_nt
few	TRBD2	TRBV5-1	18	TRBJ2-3	CASSLGTSGRADTDTQYF	TGCGCCAGCAGCTTGGGGACTAGCGGGAGGGCCGACACAGATACGCAGTATTTT
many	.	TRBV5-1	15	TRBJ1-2	CASSRTTSGDYGYTF	TGCGCCAGCAGCCGGACCACCTCAGGGGACTATGGCTACACCTTC
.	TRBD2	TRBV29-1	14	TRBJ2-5	CSVVPSGIQETQYF	TGCAGCGTAGTCCCTAGCGGGATCCAAGAGACCCAGTACTTC
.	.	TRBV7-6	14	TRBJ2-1	CASSFSGTYNEQFF	TGTGCCAGCAGCTTTAGCGGTACCTACAATGAGCAGTTCTTC
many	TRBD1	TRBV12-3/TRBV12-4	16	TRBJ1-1	CASRNRDRGLGTEAFF	TGTGCCAGCAGGAACCGGGACAGGGGGCTGGGCACTGAAGCTTTCTTT
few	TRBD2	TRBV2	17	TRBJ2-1	CASQTSGGPRRGNEQFF	TGTGCCAGTCAGACTAGCGGGGGGCCCCGTCGTGGGAATGAGCAGTTCTTC
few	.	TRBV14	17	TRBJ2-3	CASSQVGLQVPTDTQYF	TGTGCCAGCAGCCAAGTTGGCCTTCAAGTCCCCACAGATACGCAGTATTTT
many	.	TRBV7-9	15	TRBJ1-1	CASSLAGAENTEAFF	TGTGCCAGCAGCTTAGCGGGGGCCGAGAACACTGAAGCTTTCTTT
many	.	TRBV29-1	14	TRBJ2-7	CSAVRGSGSYEQYF	TGCAGCGCCGTTAGGGGATCAGGATCGTACGAGCAGTACTTC
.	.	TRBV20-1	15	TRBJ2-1	CSARRLASSYNEQFF	TGCAGTGCCAGAAGGCTAGCGAGCTCCTACAATGAGCAGTTCTTC
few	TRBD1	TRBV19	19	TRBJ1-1	CASRETQGTGVILNTEAFF	TGTGCCAGTAGGGAAACACAGGGGACAGGGGTGATTCTGAACACTGAAGCTTTCTTT
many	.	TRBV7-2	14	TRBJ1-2	CASSLTGGTYGYTF	TGTGCCAGCAGCTTAACAGGAGGTACCTATGGCTACACCTTC
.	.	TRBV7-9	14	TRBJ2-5	CASSPRNEPETQYF	TGTGCCAGCAGCCCCCGGAACGAACCGGAGACCCAGTACTTC
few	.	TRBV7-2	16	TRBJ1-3	CASSDSVLRNGNTIYF	TGTGCCAGCAGCGACTCGGTTCTGCGTAATGGAAACACCATATATTTT
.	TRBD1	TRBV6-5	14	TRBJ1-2	CASSYLQGTHGYTF	TGTGCCAGCAGTTACTTACAGGGGACACATGGCTACACCTTC
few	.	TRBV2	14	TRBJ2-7	CASSAVGRPYEQYF	TGTGCCAGCAGTGCGGTGGGTCGACCCTACGAGCAGTACTTC
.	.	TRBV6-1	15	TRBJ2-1	CASSGGAGQHNEQFF	TGTGCCAGCAGTGGGGGGGCTGGGCAACACAATGAGCAGTTCTTC
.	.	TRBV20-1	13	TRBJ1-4	CSAREGSNEKLFF	TGCAGTGCTAGGGAGGGGTCCAATGAAAAACTGTTTTTT
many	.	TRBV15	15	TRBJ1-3	CATSVTRVSGNTIYF	TGTGCCACCAGCGTTACACGGGTGTCTGGAAACACCATATATTTT
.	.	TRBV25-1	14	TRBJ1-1	CASSAGLLNTEAFF	TGTGCCAGCAGTGCCGGACTGTTGAACACTGAAGCTTTCTTT
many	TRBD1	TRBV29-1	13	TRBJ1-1	CSAGTGEDTEAFF	TGCAGCGCGGGGACAGGGGAGGACACTGAAGCTTTCTTT
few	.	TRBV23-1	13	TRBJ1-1	CASSQPTRTEAFF	TGCGCCAGCAGTCAACCGACTCGTACTGAAGCTTTCTTT
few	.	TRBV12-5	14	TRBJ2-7	CASDQQRSSYEQYF	TGTGCTAGTGACCAACAGCGAAGCTCCTACGAGCAGTACTTC
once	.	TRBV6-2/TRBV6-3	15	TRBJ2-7	CASRRVSGRTYEQYF	TGTGCCAGCAGGAGGGTTTCGGGACGTACCTACGAGCAGTACTTC
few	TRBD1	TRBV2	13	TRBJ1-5	CAGSGGVNQPQHF	TGTGCCGGGTCAGGGGGGGTCAATCAGCCCCAGCATTTT
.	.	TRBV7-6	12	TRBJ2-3	CASSRPADTQYF	TGTGCCAGCAGCCGTCCAGCAGATACGCAGTATTTT
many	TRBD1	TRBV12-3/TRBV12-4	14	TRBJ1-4	CASSLTGGGEKLFF	TGTGCCAGCAGTCTGACAGGGGGCGGTGAAAAACTGTTTTTT
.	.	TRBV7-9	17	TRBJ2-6	CASSLAVRASGANVLTF	TGTGCCAGCAGCTTAGCGGTGAGAGCCTCTGGGGCCAACGTCCTGACTTTC
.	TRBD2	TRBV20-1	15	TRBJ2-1	CSAGTTSGSHNEQFF	TGCAGTGCTGGCACGACTAGCGGGAGTCACAATGAGCAGTTCTTC
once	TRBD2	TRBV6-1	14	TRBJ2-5	CASSTSGRPETQYF	TGTGCCAGCAGCACTAGCGGGAGACCAGAGACCCAGTACTTC
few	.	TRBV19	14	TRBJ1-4	CASSKVVSNEKLFF	TGTGCCAGTAGTAAGGTGGTCTCTAATGAAAAACTGTTTTTT
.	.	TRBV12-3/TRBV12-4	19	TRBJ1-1	CASSLFARGVGGVNTEAFF	TGTGCCAGCAGTTTATTTGCCCGGGGTGTCGGGGGCGTGAACACTGAAGCTTTCTTT
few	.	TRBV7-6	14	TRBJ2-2	CASSPDSNTGELFF	TGTGCCAGCAGCCCGGACAGCAACACCGGGGAGCTGTTTTTT
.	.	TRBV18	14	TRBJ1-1	CASSLGVENAEAFF	TGTGCCAGCTCACTGGGCGTTGAAAACGCTGAAGCTTTCTTT
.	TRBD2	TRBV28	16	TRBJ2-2	CASISGGMGNTGELFF	TGTGCCAGCATCTCCGGGGGGATGGGGAACACCGGGGAGCTGTTTTTT
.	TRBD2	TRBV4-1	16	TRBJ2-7	CASSASGLADYYEQYF	TGCGCCAGCAGCGCCTCAGGACTAGCGGATTACTACGAGCAGTACTTC
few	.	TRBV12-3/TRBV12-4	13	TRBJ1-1	CASSPGRDNEAFF	TGTGCCAGCAGTCCAGGCCGGGACAATGAAGCTTTCTTT